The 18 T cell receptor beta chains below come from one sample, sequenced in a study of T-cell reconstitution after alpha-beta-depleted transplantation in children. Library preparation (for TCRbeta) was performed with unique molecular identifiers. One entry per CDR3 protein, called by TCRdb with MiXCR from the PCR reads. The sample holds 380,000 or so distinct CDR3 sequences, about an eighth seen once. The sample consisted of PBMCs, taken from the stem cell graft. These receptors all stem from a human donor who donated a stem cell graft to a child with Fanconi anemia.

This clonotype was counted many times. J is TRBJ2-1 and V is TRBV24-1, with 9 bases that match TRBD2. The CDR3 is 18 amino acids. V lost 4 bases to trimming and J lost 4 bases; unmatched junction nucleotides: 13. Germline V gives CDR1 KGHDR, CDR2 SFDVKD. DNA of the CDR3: TGTGCCACCAGTGAGGGGAAGAGTCTAGCGGGGAAATACAATGAGCAGTTCTTC. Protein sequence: CATSEGKSLAGKYNEQFF.

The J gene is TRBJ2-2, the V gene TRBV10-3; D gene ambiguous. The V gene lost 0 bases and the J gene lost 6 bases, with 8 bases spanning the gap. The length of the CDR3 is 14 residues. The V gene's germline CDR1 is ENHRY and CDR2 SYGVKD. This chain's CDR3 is CAISESSEPGELFF. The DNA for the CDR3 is TGTGCCATCAGTGAGTCGTCAGAGCCCGGGGAGCTGTTTTTT.

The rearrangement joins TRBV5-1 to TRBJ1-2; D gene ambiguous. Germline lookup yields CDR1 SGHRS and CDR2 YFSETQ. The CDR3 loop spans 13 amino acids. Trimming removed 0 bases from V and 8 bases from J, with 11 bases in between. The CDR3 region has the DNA TGCGCCAGCAGCTTGGGACCCAGCGGAGGCTACACCTTC. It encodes CASSLGPSGGYTF.

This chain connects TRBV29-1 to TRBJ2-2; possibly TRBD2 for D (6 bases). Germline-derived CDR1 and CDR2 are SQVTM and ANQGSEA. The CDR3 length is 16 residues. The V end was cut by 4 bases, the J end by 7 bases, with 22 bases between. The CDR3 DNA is TGCAGCGTTGGTCGGGACTCGAGGAATCGTGGCGGGGAGCTGTTTTTT. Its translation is CSVGRDSRNRGGELFF.

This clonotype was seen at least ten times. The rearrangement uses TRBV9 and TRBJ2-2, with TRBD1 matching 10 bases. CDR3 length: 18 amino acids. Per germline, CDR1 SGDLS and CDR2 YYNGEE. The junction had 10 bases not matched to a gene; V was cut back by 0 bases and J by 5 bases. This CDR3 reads CASSVGQGAFRDTGELFF. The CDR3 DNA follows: TGTGCCAGCAGCGTAGGACAGGGGGCATTTCGGGATACCGGGGAGCTGTTTTTT. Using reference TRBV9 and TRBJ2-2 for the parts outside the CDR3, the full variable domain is DSGVTQTPKHLITATGQRVTLRCSPRSGDLSVYWYQQSLDQGLQFLIQYYNGEERAKGNILERFSAQQFPDLHSELNLSSLELGDSALYFCASSVGQGAFRDTGELFFGEGSRLTVL.

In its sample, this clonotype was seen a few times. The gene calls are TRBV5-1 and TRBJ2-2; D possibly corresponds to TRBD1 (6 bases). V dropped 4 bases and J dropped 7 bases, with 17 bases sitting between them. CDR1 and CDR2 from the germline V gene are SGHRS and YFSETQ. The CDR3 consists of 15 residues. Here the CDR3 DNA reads TGCGCCAGCAGCAGAACAACAGGGTTAGGCGGGGAGCTGTTTTTT. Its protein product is CASSRTTGLGGELFF.

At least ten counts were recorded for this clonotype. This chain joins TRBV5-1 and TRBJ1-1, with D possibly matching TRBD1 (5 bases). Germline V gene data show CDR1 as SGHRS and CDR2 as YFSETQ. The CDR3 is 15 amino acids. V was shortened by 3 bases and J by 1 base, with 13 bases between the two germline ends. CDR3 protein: CASSSGDASNTEAFF. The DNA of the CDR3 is TGCGCCAGCAGCTCTGGGGACGCGTCGAACACTGAAGCTTTCTTT. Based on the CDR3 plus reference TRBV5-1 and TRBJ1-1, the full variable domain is KAGVTQTPRYLIKTRGQQVTLSCSPISGHRSVSWYQQTPGQGLQFLFEYFSETQRNKGNFPGRFSGRQFSNSRSEMNVSTLELGDSALYLCASSSGDASNTEAFFGQGTRLTVV.

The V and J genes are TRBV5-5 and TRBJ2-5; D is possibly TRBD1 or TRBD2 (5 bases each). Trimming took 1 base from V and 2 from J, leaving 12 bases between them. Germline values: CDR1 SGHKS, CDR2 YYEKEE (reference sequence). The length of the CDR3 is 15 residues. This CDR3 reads CASSLFRDGQETQYF. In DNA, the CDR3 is TGTGCCAGCAGCTTGTTCCGGGACGGGCAAGAGACCCAGTACTTC.

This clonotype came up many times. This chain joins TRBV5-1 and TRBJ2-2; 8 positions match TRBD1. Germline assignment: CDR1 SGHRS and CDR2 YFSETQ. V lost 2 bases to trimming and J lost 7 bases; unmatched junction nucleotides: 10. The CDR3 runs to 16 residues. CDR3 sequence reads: CASSFGQGGVNGELFF. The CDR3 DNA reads TGCGCCAGCAGCTTCGGACAGGGTGGTGTGAACGGGGAGCTGTTTTTT.

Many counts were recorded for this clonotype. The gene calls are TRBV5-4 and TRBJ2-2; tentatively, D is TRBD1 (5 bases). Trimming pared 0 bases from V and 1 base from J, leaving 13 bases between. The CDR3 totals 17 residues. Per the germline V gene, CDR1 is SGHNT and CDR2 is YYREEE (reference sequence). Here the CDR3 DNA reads TGTGCCAGCAGCTTGGAGACAGTAGGGCGGAACACCGGGGAGCTGTTTTTT. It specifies CASSLETVGRNTGELFF.

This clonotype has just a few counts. CDR3 in DNA: TGTGCCAGCAGCTTTTCAGCGGGGTTGACAGATACGCAGTATTTT. Encoded protein: CASSFSAGLTDTQYF. The chain is built from TRBV7-8 and TRBJ2-3; 7 bases line up with TRBD2. V lost 3 bases, J lost 3 bases, and 6 bases stayed unmatched. In germline, CDR1 is SGHVS, CDR2 FQNEAQ. This CDR3 is 15 amino acids long. The variable domain in full, completed from reference TRBV7-8 and TRBJ2-3, reads GAGVSQSPRYKVAKRGQDVALRCDPISGHVSLFWYQQALGQGPEFLTYFQNEAQLDKSGLPSDRFFAERPEGSVSTLKIQRTQQEDSAVYLCASSFSAGLTDTQYFGPGTRLTVL.

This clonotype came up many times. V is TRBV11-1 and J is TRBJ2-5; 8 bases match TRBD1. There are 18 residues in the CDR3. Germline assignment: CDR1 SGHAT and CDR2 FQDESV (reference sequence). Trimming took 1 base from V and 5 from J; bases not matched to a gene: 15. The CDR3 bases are TGTGCCAGCAGCTTAGGGTTAACTGGGACAGGTGAATCCGAGACCCAGTACTTC. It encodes CASSLGLTGTGESETQYF. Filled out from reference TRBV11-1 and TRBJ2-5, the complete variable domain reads EAEVAQSPRYKITEKSQAVAFWCDPISGHATLYWYRQILGQGPELLVQFQDESVVDDSQLPKDRFSAERLKGVDSTLKIQPAELGDSAMYLCASSLGLTGTGESETQYFGPGTRLLVL.

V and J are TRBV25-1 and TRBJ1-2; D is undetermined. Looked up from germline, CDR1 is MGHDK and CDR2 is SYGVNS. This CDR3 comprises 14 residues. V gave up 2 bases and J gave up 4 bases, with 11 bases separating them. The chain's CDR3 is CASSEPGMFYGYTF. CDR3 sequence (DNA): TGTGCCAGCAGTGAACCGGGGATGTTCTATGGCTACACCTTC.

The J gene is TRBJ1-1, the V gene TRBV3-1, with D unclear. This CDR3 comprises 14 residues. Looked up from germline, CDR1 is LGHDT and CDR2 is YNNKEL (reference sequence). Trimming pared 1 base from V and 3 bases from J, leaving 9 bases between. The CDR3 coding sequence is TGTGCCAGCAGCCAAGTGTTGGCCGACACTGAAGCTTTCTTT. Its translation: CASSQVLADTEAFF.

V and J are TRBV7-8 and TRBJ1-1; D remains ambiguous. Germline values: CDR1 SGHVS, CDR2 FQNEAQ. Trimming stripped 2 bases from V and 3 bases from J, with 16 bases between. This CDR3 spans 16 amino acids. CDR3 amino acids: CASSLRSPGPDTEAFF. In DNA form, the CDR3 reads TGTGCCAGCAGCTTAAGGTCCCCCGGCCCGGACACTGAAGCTTTCTTT.

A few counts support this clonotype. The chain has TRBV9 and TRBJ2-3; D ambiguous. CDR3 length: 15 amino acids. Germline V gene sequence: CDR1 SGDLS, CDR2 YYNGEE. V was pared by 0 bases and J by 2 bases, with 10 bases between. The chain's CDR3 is CASSVVGSTTDTQYF. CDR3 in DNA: TGTGCCAGCAGCGTAGTGGGGTCTACCACAGATACGCAGTATTTT.

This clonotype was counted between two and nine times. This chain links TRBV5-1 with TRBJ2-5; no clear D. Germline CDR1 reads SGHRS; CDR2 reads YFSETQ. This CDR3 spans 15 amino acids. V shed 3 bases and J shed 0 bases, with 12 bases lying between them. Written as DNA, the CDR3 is TGCGCCAGCAGCTCCCAGCTACCGTACCAAGAGACCCAGTACTTC. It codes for CASSSQLPYQETQYF.

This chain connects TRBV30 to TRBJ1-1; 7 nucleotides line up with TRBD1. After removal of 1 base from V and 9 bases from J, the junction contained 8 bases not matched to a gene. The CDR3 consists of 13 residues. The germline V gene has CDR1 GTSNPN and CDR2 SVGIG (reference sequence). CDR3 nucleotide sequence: TGTGCCTGGAGTGGGGGGACACAGGGGCAAGCTTTCTTT. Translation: CAWSGGTQGQAFF.